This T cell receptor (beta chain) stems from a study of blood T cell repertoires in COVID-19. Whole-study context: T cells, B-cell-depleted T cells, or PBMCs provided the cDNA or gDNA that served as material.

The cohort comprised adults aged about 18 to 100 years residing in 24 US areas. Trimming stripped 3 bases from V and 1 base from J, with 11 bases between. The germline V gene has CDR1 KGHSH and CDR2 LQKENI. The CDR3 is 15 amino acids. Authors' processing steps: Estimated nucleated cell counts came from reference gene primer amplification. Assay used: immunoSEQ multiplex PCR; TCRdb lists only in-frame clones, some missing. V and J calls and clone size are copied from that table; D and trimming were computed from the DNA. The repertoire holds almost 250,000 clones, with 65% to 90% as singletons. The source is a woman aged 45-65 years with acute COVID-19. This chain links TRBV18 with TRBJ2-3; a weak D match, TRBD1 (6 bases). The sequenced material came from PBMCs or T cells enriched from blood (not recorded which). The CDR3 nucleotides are TGTGCCAGCTCACCCCCAGAGGGGGGCACAGATACGCAGTATTTT. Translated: CASSPPEGGTDTQYF.